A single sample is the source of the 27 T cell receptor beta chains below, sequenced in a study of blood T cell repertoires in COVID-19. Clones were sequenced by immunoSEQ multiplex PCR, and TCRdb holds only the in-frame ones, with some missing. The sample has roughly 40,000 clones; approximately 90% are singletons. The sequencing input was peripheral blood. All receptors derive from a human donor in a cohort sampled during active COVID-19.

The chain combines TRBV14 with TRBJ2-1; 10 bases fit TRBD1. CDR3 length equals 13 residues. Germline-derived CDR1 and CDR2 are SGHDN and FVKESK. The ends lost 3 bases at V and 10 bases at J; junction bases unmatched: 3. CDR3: CASSQTTGGEQFF. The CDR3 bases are TGTGCCAGCAGCCAGACGACAGGGGGCGAGCAGTTCTTC.

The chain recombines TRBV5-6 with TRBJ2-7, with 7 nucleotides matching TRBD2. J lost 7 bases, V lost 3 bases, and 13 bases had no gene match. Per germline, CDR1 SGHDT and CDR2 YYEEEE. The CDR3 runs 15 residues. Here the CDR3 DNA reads TGTGCCAGCAGCTGGGATGGGCGGGGGTCTCAAGAGCAGTACTTC. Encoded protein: CASSWDGRGSQEQYF.

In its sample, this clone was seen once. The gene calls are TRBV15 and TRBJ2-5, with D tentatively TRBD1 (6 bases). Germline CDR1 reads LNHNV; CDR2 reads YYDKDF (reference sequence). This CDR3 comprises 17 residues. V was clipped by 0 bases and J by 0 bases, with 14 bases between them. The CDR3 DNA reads TGTGCCACCAGCAGAGATCTTCCGTCAGGGGACCAAGAGACCCAGTACTTC. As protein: CATSRDLPSGDQETQYF. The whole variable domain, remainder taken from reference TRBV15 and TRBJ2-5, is DAMVIQNPRYQVTQFGKPVTLSCSQTLNHNVMYWYQQKSSQAPKLLFHYYDKDFNNEADTPDNFQSRRPNTSFCFLDIRSPGLGDTAMYLCATSRDLPSGDQETQYFGPGTRLLVL.

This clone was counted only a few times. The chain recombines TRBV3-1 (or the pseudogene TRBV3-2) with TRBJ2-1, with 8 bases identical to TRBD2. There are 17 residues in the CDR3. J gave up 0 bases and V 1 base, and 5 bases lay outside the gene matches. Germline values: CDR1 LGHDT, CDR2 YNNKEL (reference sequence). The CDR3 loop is CASSQAVAGSSYNEQFF. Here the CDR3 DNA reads TGTGCCAGCAGCCAAGCTGTAGCGGGGAGCTCCTACAATGAGCAGTTCTTC.

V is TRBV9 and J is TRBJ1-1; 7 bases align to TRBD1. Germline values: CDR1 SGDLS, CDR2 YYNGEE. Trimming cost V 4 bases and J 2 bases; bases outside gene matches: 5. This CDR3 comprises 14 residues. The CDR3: CASSLRQGNTEAFF. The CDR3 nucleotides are TGTGCCAGCAGCTTAAGACAGGGAAACACTGAAGCTTTCTTT.

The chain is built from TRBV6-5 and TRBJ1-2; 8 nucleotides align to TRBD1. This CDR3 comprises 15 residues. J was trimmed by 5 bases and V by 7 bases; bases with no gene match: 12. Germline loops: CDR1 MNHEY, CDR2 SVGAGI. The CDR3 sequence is CASIKDRAHLYGYTF. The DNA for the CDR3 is TGTGCCAGCATCAAGGACAGGGCCCACCTTTATGGCTACACCTTC.

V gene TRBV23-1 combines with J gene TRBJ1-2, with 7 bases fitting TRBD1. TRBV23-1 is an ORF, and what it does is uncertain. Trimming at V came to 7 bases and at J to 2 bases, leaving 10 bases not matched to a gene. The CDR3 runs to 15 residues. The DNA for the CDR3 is TGCGCCAGCACTATTGGGGGACAGAAGAACTATGGCTACACCTTC. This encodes CASTIGGQKNYGYTF.

The CDR3, as DNA: TGTGCCAGCAGTATGGACAGAAACCAAGAGACCCAGTACTTC. This translates into CASSMDRNQETQYF. The chain couples TRBV2 to TRBJ2-5; D is perhaps TRBD1 (6 bases). V shed 5 bases and J shed 0 bases, with 10 bases lying between them. The CDR3 is 14 amino acids. The germline V gene encodes CDR1 SNHLY and CDR2 FYNNEI.

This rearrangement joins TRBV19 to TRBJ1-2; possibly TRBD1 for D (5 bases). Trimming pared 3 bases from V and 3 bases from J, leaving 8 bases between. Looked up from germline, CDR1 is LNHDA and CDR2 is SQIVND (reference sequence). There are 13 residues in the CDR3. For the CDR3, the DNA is TGTGCCAGTAGTATGGAGGGGCACTATGGCTACACCTTC. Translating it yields CASSMEGHYGYTF.

CDR3: CASSSDGANYGYTF. In nucleotides, the CDR3 is TGCGCCAGCAGCTCCGACGGGGCTAACTATGGCTACACCTTC. The chain links TRBV5-1 to TRBJ1-2, with D unresolved. Germline CDR1 reads SGHRS; CDR2 reads YFSETQ. The V and J ends lost 3 bases and 0 bases respectively, with 9 bases between them. The CDR3 sequence is 14 residues long.

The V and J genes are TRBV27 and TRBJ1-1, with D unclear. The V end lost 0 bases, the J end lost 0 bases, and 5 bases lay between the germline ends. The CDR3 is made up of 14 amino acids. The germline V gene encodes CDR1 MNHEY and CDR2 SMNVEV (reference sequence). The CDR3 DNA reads TGTGCCAGCAGTTTATCAGCTATGAACACTGAAGCTTTCTTT. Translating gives CASSLSAMNTEAFF.

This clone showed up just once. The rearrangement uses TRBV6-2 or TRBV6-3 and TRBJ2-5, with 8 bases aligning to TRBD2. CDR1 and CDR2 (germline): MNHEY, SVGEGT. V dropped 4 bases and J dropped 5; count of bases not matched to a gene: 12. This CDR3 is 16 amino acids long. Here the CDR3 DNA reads TGTGCCAGCAGTTCATTTCCCGGACTAGCTCGGGAGACCCAGTACTTC. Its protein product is CASSSFPGLARETQYF.

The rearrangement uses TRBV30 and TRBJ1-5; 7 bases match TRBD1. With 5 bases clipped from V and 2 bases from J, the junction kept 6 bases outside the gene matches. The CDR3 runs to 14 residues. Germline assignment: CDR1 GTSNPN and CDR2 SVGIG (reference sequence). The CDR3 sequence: CAWGTGQGNQPQHF. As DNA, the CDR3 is TGTGCCTGGGGCACAGGACAGGGCAATCAGCCCCAGCATTTT.

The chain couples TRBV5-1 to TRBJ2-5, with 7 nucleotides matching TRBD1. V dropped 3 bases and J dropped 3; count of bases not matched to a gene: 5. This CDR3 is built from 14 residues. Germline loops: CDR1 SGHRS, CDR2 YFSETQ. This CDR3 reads CASSYGTDKETQYF. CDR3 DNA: TGCGCCAGCAGCTACGGGACAGACAAAGAGACCCAGTACTTC.

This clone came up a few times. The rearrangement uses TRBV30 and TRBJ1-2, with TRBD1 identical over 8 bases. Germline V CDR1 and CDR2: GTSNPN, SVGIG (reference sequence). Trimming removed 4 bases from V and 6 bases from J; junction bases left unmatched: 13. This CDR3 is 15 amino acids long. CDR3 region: CAWTLTPGRGHGYTF. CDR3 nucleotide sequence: TGTGCCTGGACCCTCACCCCGGGCAGGGGGCATGGCTACACCTTC.

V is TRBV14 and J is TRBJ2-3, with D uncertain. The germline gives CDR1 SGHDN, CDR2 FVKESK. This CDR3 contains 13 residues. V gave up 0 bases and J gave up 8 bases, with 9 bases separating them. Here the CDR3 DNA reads TGTGCCAGCAGCCAAGATTATCAGTTTACGCAGTATTTT. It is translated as CASSQDYQFTQYF.

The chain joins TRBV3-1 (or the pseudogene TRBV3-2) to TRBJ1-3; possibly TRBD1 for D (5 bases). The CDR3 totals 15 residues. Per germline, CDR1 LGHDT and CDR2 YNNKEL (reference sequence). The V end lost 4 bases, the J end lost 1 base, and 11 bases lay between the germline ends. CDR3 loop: CASSPDTTSGNTIYF. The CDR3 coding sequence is TGTGCCAGCAGCCCGGACACTACGTCTGGAAACACCATATATTTT.

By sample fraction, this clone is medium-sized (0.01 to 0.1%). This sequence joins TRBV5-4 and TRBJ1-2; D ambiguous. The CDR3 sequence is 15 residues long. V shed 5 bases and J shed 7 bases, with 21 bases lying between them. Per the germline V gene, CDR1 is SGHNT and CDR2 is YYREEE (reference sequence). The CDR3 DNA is TGTGCCAGCAGTCCCGGGAGCGATAACTATGGTGGCTACACCTTC. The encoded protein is CASSPGSDNYGGYTF.

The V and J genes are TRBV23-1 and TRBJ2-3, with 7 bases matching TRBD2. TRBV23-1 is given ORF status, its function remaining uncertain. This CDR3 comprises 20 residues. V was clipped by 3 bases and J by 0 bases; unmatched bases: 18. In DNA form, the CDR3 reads TGCGCCAGCAGTCACCCGAACCGACTAGCCAGACCGCCTAGCACAGATACGCAGTATTTT. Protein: CASSHPNRLARPPSTDTQYF.

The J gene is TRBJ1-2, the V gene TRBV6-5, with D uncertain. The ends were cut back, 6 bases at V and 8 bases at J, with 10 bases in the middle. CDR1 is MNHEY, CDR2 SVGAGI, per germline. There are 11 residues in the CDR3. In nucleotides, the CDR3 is TGTGCCAGCAGGAACGCTGAGGGCTACACCTTC. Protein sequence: CASRNAEGYTF.

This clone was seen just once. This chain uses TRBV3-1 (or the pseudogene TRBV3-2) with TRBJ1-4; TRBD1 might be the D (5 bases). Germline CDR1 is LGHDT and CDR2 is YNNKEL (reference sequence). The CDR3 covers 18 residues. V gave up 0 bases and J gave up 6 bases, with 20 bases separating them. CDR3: CASSQDVLGVRLDEKLFF. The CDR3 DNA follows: TGTGCCAGCAGCCAAGATGTTTTAGGGGTGAGGCTAGATGAAAAACTGTTTTTT.

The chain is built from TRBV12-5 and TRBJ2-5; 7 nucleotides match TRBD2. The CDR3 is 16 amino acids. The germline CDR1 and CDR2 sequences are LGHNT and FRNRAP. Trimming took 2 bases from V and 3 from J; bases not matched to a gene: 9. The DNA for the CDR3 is TGTGCTAGTGGTTTGCCCGCCCGGGACTATGAAGAGACCCAGTACTTC. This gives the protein CASGLPARDYEETQYF.

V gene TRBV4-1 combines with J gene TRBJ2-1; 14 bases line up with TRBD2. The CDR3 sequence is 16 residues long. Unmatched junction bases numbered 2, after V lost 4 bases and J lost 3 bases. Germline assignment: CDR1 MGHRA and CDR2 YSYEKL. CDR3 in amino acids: CASSLGLAGDYNEQFF. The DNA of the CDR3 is TGCGCCAGCAGCCTGGGACTAGCGGGGGACTACAATGAGCAGTTCTTC.

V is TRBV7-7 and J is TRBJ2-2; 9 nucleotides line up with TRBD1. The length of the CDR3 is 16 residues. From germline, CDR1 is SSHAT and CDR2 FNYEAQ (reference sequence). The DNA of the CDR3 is TGTGCTAGCGCATCCGGGACAGGGAGGAACACCGGGGAGCTGTTTTTT. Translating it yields CASASGTGRNTGELFF.

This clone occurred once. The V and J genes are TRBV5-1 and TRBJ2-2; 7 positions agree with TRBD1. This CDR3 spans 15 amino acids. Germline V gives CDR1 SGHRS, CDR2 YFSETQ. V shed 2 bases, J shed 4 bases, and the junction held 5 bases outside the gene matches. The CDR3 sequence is CASSFGQAGTGELFF. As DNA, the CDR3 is TGCGCCAGCAGCTTCGGACAGGCAGGCACCGGGGAGCTGTTTTTT. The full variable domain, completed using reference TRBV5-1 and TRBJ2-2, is KAGVTQTPRYLIKTRGQQVTLSCSPISGHRSVSWYQQTPGQGLQFLFEYFSETQRNKGNFPGRFSGRQFSNSRSEMNVSTLELGDSALYLCASSFGQAGTGELFFGEGSRLTVL.

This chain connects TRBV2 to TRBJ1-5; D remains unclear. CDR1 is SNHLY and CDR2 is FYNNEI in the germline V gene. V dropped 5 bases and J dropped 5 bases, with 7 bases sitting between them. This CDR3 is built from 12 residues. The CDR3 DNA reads TGTGCCAGCAGTTTGGCATATCAGCCCCAGCATTTT. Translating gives CASSLAYQPQHF.

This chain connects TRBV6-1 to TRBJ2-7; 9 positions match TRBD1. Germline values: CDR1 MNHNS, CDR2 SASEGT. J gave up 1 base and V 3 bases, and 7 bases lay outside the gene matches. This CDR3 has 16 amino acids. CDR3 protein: CASSDIGQGTSYEQYF. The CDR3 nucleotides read TGTGCCAGCAGTGATATAGGACAGGGGACGTCCTACGAGCAGTACTTC.